Presented here are 20 T cell receptor beta chains from one specimen sequenced in a study of blood T cell repertoires in COVID-19. Here immunoSEQ multiplex PCR was the method, and the copy in TCRdb shows in-frame clones only, minus some. The sample carries 90,000 to 100,000 clones, approximately 80% recorded once. The sample comprised peripheral blood. All receptors come from a man aged 55-75 years with acute or convalescent COVID-19.

The chain is built from TRBV2 and TRBJ2-2, with TRBD1 matching over 7 bases. Germline assignment: CDR1 SNHLY and CDR2 FYNNEI. The CDR3 runs to 13 residues. The CDR3 region is CATTDREPGELFF. The CDR3 DNA reads TGTGCTACCACCGACAGGGAACCCGGGGAGCTGTTTTTT.

The chain carries TRBV19 and TRBJ1-5, with 11 positions matching TRBD1. The V and J ends lost 4 bases and 0 bases, in that order; junction bases with no gene match: 8. The CDR3 has 18 amino acids. Germline assignment: CDR1 LNHDA and CDR2 SQIVND (reference sequence). The CDR3 DNA is TGTGCCAGTAGTACAACGGACAGGGGGCTGGATAGCAATCAGCCCCAGCATTTT. The encoded protein is CASSTTDRGLDSNQPQHF.

This chain uses TRBV7-2 with TRBJ1-1; possible D gene TRBD1, 6 bases. This CDR3 has 15 amino acids. Germline CDR1 SGHTA, CDR2 FQGNSA. The V end lost 5 bases, the J end lost 4 bases, and 17 bases lay between the germline ends. The CDR3 sequence is CASSPRGGRITEAFF. CDR3 in DNA: TGTGCCAGCAGCCCTAGGGGGGGGCGGATCACTGAAGCTTTCTTT.

The chain joins TRBV5-1 to TRBJ1-3; D is ambiguous. Trimming removed 4 bases at V and 3 bases at J, with 11 bases between. Germline values: CDR1 SGHRS, CDR2 YFSETQ. This CDR3 contains 14 residues. The CDR3 region has the DNA TGCGCCAGCAGCCCCGGGAAGGTTGGAAACACCATATATTTT. Amino acid sequence: CASSPGKVGNTIYF.

CDR3 sequence: CASSTSAWKSSYNEQFF. The CDR3 nucleotides are TGTGCCAGCAGCACCAGCGCCTGGAAAAGCTCCTACAATGAGCAGTTCTTC. The rearrangement joins TRBV7-6 to TRBJ2-1; no definite D call. This CDR3 region has 17 residues. Germline loops: CDR1 SGHVS, CDR2 FNYEAQ. Trimming took off 5 bases at V and 0 bases at J, with 17 bases between the two ends. Combining the CDR3 with reference TRBV7-6 and TRBJ2-1 gives the whole variable domain GAGVSQSPRYKVTKRGQDVALRCDPISGHVSLYWYRQALGQGPEFLTYFNYEAQQDKSGLPNDRFSAERPEGSISTLTIQRTEQRDSAMYRCASSTSAWKSSYNEQFFGPGTRLTVL.

V is TRBV7-2 and J is TRBJ1-1; 7 bases are shared with TRBD1. The CDR3 is 14 amino acids. V lost 2 bases to trimming and J lost 4 bases; unmatched junction nucleotides: 4. CDR1 SGHTA and CDR2 FQGNSA come from the germline V gene. The CDR3 reads CASSLTGVSTEAFF. The CDR3 coding sequence is TGTGCCAGCAGCTTAACAGGGGTAAGCACTGAAGCTTTCTTT.

As DNA, the CDR3 is TGTGCCAGCAGCTTAGAGGGGACAGGGGGAACAGATACGCAGTATTTT. It encodes CASSLEGTGGTDTQYF. This chain uses TRBV11-2 with TRBJ2-3; 11 nucleotides agree with TRBD1. Per the germline V gene, CDR1 is SGHAT and CDR2 is FQNNGV. The V and J ends lost 0 bases and 3 bases, in that order; junction bases with no gene match: 2. The CDR3 covers 16 residues.

This clone came up once. This chain joins TRBV4-2 and TRBJ1-1; tentatively, D is TRBD1 (6 bases). V was shortened by 4 bases and J by 3 bases, with 21 bases between the two germline ends. There are 17 residues in the CDR3. Per the germline V gene, CDR1 is LGHNA and CDR2 is YNFKEQ. This CDR3 is CASSPRQEYSTDTEAFF. DNA for the CDR3: TGTGCCAGCAGCCCGAGACAGGAGTACAGTACTGACACTGAAGCTTTCTTT.

The chain carries TRBV10-3 and TRBJ1-2; TRBD1 matches at 7 bases. The CDR3 loop spans 15 amino acids. The V and J ends lost 2 bases and 0 bases, in that order; junction bases with no gene match: 3. Germline values: CDR1 ENHRY, CDR2 SYGVKD. Here the CDR3 reads CAISETDRPNYGYTF. CDR3 sequence (DNA): TGTGCCATCAGTGAGACGGACAGGCCTAACTATGGCTACACCTTC.

This chain joins TRBV12-5 and TRBJ2-1; TRBD2 is a possible D gene (6 bases). Trimming took 8 bases from V and 6 from J, leaving 14 bases between them. CDR1 and CDR2 from the germline V gene are LGHNT and FRNRAP. CDR3 length: 13 amino acids. CDR3 DNA: TGTGCTAGTAGCCCCGGGACTTTCAATGAGCAGTTCTTC. It specifies CASSPGTFNEQFF.

This chain joins TRBV28 and TRBJ1-2; possibly TRBD1 for D (6 bases). CDR1 and CDR2 from the germline V gene are MDHEN and SYDVKM. This CDR3 is 13 amino acids long. Trimming stripped 7 bases from V and 2 bases from J, with 11 bases between. The CDR3 region has the DNA TGTGCCAGCACGCAGGGGCGGAACTATGGCTACACCTTC. This sequence encodes CASTQGRNYGYTF.

The V call is TRBV28, the J call TRBJ1-3; TRBD1 is a possible D gene (5 bases). Germline CDR1 reads MDHEN; CDR2 reads SYDVKM. The CDR3 runs to 16 residues. V dropped 4 bases and J dropped 4 bases, with 17 bases sitting between them. CDR3 region: CASSSPSGGFGNTIYF. The CDR3 region has the DNA TGTGCCAGCAGTTCACCCTCGGGGGGGTTCGGAAACACCATATATTTT.

Written as DNA, the CDR3 is TGTGCCAGCAGCTTAGAAAGTTCCCGGGTGGCCAACGTCCTGACTTTC. This codes for CASSLESSRVANVLTF. The chain has TRBV11-2 and TRBJ2-6; D unclear. Germline CDR1 SGHAT, CDR2 FQNNGV. This CDR3 comprises 16 residues. Trimming removed 0 bases at V and 6 bases at J, with 12 bases between.

V and J are TRBV2 and TRBJ1-2; D is unclear. Germline V lookup: CDR1 SNHLY, CDR2 FYNNEI. Between the trimmed V and J ends, which lost 6 bases and 8 bases, there was a span of 13 bases. The CDR3 extends over 12 amino acids. For the CDR3, the DNA is TGTGCCAGCAGCAGCTTCCTGCGGGGCTACACCTTC. It translates to CASSSFLRGYTF.

This chain uses TRBV11-3 with TRBJ1-6; 11 positions agree with TRBD1. Per the germline V gene, CDR1 is SGHNT and CDR2 is YENEEA. There are 18 residues in the CDR3. Unmatched junction bases numbered 14, after V lost 4 bases and J lost 9 bases. As DNA, the CDR3 is TGTGCCAGCAGCTCCATCCCGGGACAGGGGGACCATGTTTCACCCCTCCACTTT. Its protein is CASSSIPGQGDHVSPLHF.

This rearrangement joins TRBV28 to TRBJ1-5; D might be TRBD1 (5 bases). The CDR3 runs 16 residues. V was pared by 2 bases and J by 0 bases, with 11 bases between. CDR1 and CDR2 from the germline V gene are MDHEN and SYDVKM. DNA of the CDR3: TGTGCCAGCAGTTTAGGGGGGAGTAATAGCAATCAGCCCCAGCATTTT. This codes for CASSLGGSNSNQPQHF. Supplemented by reference TRBV28 and TRBJ1-5, the full variable domain reads DVKVTQSSRYLVKRTGEKVFLECVQDMDHENMFWYRQDPGLGLRLIYFSYDVKMKEKGDIPEGYSVSREKKERFSLILESASTNQTSMYLCASSLGGSNSNQPQHFGDGTRLSIL.

The chain couples TRBV4-3 to TRBJ1-4; 9 nucleotides match TRBD1. The CDR3 is 16 residues long. J was trimmed by 5 bases and V by 1 base; bases with no gene match: 5. The germline V gene has CDR1 LGHNA and CDR2 YSLEER. DNA of the CDR3: TGCGCCAGCAGCCAAGGCACAGGGGGCGGGAATGAAAAACTGTTTTTT. Its translation: CASSQGTGGGNEKLFF.

The chain is built from TRBV28 and TRBJ1-5, with D uncertain. V shed 5 bases and J shed 6 bases, with 14 bases lying between them. The V gene's germline CDR1 is MDHEN and CDR2 SYDVKM. The CDR3 length is 14 residues. CDR3 coding DNA: TGTGCCAGCAGTACGAGACTGGCGGGTCAGCCCCAGCATTTT. It is translated as CASSTRLAGQPQHF.

The V and J genes are TRBV5-6 and TRBJ1-2; 8 positions match TRBD1. CDR3 length equals 14 residues. The trim removed 1 base at V and 3 bases at J, leaving 2 bases unmatched. The germline V gene has CDR1 SGHDT and CDR2 YYEEEE. CDR3 in DNA: TGTGCCAGCAGCTTGTTGACAGGGGACTATGGCTACACCTTC. This translates into CASSLLTGDYGYTF.

This clone was found a few times. Here the CDR3 reads CASSLATQRPWDTSNYGYTF. The CDR3 nucleotides are TGTGCCAGCAGCTTAGCAACGCAGCGGCCCTGGGACACATCTAACTATGGCTACACCTTC. The rearrangement joins TRBV7-2 to TRBJ1-2; tentatively, D is TRBD1 (6 bases). Between the trimmed V and J ends, which lost 0 bases and 0 bases, there was a span of 23 bases. CDR1 SGHTA and CDR2 FQGNSA come from the germline V gene. The CDR3 runs to 20 residues.